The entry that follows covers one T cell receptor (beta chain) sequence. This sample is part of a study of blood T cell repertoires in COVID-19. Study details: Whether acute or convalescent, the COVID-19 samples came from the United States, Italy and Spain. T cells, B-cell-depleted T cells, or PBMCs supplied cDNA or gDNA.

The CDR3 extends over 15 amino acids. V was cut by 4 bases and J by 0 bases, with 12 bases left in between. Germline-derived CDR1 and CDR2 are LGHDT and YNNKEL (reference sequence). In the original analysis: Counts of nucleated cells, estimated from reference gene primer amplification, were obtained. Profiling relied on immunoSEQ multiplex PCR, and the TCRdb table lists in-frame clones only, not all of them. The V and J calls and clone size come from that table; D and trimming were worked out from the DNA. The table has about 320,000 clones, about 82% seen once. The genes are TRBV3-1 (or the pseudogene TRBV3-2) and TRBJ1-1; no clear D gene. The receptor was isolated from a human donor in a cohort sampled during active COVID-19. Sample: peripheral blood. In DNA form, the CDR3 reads TGTGCCAGCAGCCGCCCCGGTCCGGTGAACACTGAAGCTTTCTTT. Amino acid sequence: CASSRPGPVNTEAFF.